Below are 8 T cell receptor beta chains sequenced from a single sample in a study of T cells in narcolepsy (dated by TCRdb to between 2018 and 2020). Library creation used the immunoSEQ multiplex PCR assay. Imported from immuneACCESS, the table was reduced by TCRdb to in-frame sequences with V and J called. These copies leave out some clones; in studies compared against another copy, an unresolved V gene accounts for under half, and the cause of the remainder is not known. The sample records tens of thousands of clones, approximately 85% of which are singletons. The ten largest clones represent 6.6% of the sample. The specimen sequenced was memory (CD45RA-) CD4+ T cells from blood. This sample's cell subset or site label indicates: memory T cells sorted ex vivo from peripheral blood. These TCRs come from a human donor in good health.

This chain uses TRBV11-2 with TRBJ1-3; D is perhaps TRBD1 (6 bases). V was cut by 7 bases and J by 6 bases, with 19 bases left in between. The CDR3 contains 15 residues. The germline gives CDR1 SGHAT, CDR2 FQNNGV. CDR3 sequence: CASKKQGEGENTIYF. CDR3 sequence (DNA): TGTGCCAGCAAAAAACAGGGCGAAGGTGAAAACACCATATATTTT.

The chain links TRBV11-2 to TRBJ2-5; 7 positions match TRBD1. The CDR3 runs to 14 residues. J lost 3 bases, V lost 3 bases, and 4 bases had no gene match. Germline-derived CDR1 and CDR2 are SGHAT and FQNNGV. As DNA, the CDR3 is TGTGCCAGCAGCTTCCCGACAGGGAAAGAGACCCAGTACTTC. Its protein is CASSFPTGKETQYF.

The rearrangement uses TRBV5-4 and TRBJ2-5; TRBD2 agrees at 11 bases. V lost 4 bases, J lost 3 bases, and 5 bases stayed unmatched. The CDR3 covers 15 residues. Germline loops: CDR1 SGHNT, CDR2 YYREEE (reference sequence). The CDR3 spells CASSPSGGFEETQYF. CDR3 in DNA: TGTGCCAGCAGCCCTAGCGGGGGGTTCGAAGAGACCCAGTACTTC.

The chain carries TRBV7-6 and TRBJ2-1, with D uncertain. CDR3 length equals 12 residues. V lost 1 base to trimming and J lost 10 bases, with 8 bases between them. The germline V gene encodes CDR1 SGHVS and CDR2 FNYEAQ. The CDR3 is CASSLVSEEQFF. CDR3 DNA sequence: TGTGCCAGCAGCTTAGTTTCGGAAGAGCAGTTCTTC.

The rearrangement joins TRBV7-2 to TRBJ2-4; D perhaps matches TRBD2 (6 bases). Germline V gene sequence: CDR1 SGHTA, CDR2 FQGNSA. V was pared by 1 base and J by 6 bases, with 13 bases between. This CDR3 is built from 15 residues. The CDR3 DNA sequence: TGTGCCAGCAGCTTAGGGAGCGGGTCCGCAAACATTCAGTACTTC. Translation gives CASSLGSGSANIQYF. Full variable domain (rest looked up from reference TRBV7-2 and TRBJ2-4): GAGVSQSPSNKVTEKGKDVELRCDPISGHTALYWYRQSLGQGLEFLIYFQGNSAPDKSGLPSDRFSAERTGGSVSTLTIQRTQQEDSAVYLCASSLGSGSANIQYFGAGTRLSVL.

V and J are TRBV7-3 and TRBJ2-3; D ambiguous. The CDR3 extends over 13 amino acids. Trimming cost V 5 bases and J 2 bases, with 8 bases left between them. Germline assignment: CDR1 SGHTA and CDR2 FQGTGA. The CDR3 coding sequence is TGTGCCAGCAGCCAACCCCCCACAGATACGCAGTATTTT. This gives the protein CASSQPPTDTQYF.

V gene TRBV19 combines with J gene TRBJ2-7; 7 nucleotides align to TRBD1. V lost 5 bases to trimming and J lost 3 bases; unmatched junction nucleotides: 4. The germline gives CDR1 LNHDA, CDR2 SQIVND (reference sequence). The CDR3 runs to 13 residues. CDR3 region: CASSFSGGYEQYF. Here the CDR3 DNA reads TGTGCCAGTAGTTTCTCAGGGGGCTACGAGCAGTACTTC.

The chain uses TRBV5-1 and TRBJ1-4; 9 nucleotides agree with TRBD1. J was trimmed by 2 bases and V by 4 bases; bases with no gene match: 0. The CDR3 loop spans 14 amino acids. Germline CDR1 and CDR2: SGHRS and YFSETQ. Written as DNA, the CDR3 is TGCGCCAGCAGCGGACAGGGGACTAATGAAAAACTGTTTTTT. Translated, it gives CASSGQGTNEKLFF.